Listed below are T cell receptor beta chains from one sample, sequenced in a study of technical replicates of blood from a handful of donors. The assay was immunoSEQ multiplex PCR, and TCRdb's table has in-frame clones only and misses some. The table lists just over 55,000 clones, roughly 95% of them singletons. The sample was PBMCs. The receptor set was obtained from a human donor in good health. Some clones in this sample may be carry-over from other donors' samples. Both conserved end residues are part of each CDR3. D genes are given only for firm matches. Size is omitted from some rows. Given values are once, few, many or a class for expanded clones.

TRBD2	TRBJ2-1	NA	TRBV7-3	TGTGCCAGCAGCTTAGGGACTAGCGGGAGCAATGAGCAGTTCTTC	CASSLGTSGSNEQFF
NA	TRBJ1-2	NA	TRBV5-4	TGTGCCAGCAGCGGGGGGGGTGGCGGATCTCTAGCTAACTATGGCTACACCTTC	CASSGGGGGSLANYGYTF
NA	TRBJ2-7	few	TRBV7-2	TGTGCCACCCGGACGGGGGATAGCTCCTACGAGCAGTACTTC	CATRTGDSSYEQYF
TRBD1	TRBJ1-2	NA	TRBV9	TGTGCCAGCAGCGAACGGACAGGGCTTGGCTACACCTTC	CASSERTGLGYTF
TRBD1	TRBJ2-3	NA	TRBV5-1	TGCGCCAGCAGCTTACAGGGGGCGTACACAGATACGCAGTATTTT	CASSLQGAYTDTQYF
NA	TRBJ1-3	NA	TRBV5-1	TGCGCCAGCAGCTTGGTGTCAGGATTGGTATCTGGAAACACCATATATTTT	CASSLVSGLVSGNTIYF
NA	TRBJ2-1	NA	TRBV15	TGTGCCACCAGCAGAGATTCGTCCAGGGTGACCTACAATGAGCAGTTCTTC	CATSRDSSRVTYNEQFF
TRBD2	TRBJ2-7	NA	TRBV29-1	TGCAGCGGGGCTGAAACTAGCGTGGGAGAGCAGTACTTC	CSGAETSVGEQYF
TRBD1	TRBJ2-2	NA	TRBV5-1	TGCGCCAGCAGCTTGGATGACAGGGGGACCGGGGAGCTGTTTTTT	CASSLDDRGTGELFF
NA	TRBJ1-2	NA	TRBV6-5	TGTGCCAGCAGTTCTCACACCGGGTATGGCTACACCTTC	CASSSHTGYGYTF
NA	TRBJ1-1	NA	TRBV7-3	TGTGCCAGCAGCTTAGGACAGAAGAACACTGAAGCTTTCTTT	CASSLGQKNTEAFF
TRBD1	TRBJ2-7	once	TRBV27	TGTGCCAGCAGTTGGACAGGGAGGGAGCAGTACTTC	CASSWTGREQYF
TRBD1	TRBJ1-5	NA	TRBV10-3	TGTGCCATCAGGGAAGGGACAGGTGGCCTTCAGCCCCAGCATTTT	CAIREGTGGLQPQHF
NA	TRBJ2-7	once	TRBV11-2	TGTGCCAGCAGCTTCCAATACGAGCAGTACTTC	CASSFQYEQYF
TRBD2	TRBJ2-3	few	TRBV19	TGTGCCAGTAGTGTGGGGGGGGGTTATACAGATACGCAGTATTTT	CASSVGGGYTDTQYF
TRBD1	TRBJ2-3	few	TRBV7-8	TGTGCCAGCAGCCAGTGGGACAGGGCCATTGGCACAGATACGCAGTATTTT	CASSQWDRAIGTDTQYF
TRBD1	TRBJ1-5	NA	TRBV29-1	TGCAGCGTTCAACAGGGGGCTCATAATCAGCCCCAGCATTTT	CSVQQGAHNQPQHF
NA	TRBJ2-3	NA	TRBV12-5	TGTGCTAGTGGACGCGAAGATACGCAGTATTTT	CASGREDTQYF
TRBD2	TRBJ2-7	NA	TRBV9	TGTGCCAGCAGCGGAGGGGTAGCGGGACGGGACGAGCAGTACTTC	CASSGGVAGRDEQYF
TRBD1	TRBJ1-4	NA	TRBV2	TGTGCCAGCAGTGATACCAGAACAGGGGCAACTAATGAAAAACTGTTTTTT	CASSDTRTGATNEKLFF
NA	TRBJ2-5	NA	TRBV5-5	TGTGCCAGCAGCTTGGCGGACATAGGGGGAGAGACCCAGTACTTC	CASSLADIGGETQYF
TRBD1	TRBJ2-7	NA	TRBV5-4	TGTGCCAGCAGCTTTATGCGGACAGGGCCGCACGAGCAGTACTTC	CASSFMRTGPHEQYF
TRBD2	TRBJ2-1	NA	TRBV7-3	TGTGCCAGCAGCAAAAAGACTAGCGGGGCCTACAATGAGCAGTTCTTC	CASSKKTSGAYNEQFF
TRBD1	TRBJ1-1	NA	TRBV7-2	TGTGCCAGCAGCTTAGGGACAGGGGACACTGAAGCTTTCTTT	CASSLGTGDTEAFF
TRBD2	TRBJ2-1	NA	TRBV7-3	TGTGCCAGCAGTCCCCGGACTAGCGGGGGGGAGCAGTTCTTC	CASSPRTSGGEQFF
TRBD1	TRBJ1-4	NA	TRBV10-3	TGTGCCATCAGTGCAGGGGGCAGAGATGAAAAACTGTTTTTT	CAISAGGRDEKLFF
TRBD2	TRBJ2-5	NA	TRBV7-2	TGTGCCAGCAGCTCCTCGGGACTAGCGGGAGAGACCCAGTACTTC	CASSSSGLAGETQYF
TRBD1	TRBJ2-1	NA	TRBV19	TGTGCCAGTAGTACCGACAGGGGGCCTGCGCTGAGGGAGCAGTTCTTC	CASSTDRGPALREQFF
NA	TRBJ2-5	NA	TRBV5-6	TGTGCCAGCAGCCAAGGCAGGTTGTACCAAGAGACCCAGTACTTC	CASSQGRLYQETQYF
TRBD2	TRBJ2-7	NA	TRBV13	TGTGCCAGCAGCTTCGGGACTAGCTTTAACTACGAGCAGTACTTC	CASSFGTSFNYEQYF
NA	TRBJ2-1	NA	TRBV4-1	TGCGCCAGCAGCCAATTAGCTGGCGAGCAGTTCTTC	CASSQLAGEQFF
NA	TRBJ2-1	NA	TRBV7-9	TGTGCCAGCAGCCACGCCCGTTTAGGCGGGAAACAGTTCTTC	CASSHARLGGKQFF
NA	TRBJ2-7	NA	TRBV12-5	TGTGCTAGTGGTTTGGACAGGGGGGGTCGGGGCGAGCAGTACTTC	CASGLDRGGRGEQYF
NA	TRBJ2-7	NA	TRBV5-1	TGCGCCAGCAGCCCGGGGGGGGACAGAGTGAGCGAGCAGTACTTC	CASSPGGDRVSEQYF
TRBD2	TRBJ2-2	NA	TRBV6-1	TGTGCCAGCAGTGACATAGCGGGGGGGCATACCGGGGAGCTGTTTTTT	CASSDIAGGHTGELFF
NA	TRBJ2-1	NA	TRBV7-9	TGTGCCAGCAGTCCCAGTAGGAGGCAGCAGTTCTTC	CASSPSRRQQFF